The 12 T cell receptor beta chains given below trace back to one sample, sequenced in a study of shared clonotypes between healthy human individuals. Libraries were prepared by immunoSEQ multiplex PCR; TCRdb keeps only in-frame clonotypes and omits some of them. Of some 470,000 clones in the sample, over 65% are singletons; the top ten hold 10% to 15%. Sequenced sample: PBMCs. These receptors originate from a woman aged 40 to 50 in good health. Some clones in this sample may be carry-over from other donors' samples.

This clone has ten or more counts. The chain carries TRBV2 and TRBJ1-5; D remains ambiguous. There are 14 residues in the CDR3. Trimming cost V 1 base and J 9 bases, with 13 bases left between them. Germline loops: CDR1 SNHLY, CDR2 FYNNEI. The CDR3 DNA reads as TGTGCCAGCAGTGAAGGGCAGAGAGGAAGGCCCCAGCATTTT. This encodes CASSEGQRGRPQHF.

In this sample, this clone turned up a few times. For the CDR3, the DNA is TGCAGCGTTGGACGGTCAGCAGCTAACTATGGCTACACCTTC. It encodes CSVGRSAANYGYTF. The V call is TRBV29-1, the J call TRBJ1-2; D remains unclear. The CDR3 runs 14 residues. V was shortened by 4 bases and J by 0 bases, with 12 bases between the two germline ends. Per germline, CDR1 SQVTM and CDR2 ANQGSEA.

DNA for the CDR3: TGTGCCTGGAGTGTAAGCCGACAGGGGAACACTGAAGCTTTCTTT. Translation: CAWSVSRQGNTEAFF. The rearrangement links TRBV30 to TRBJ1-1, with 7 bases aligning to TRBD1. V shed 0 bases and J 1 base; nucleotides not matched to a gene: 5. The CDR3 loop spans 15 amino acids. Germline assignment: CDR1 GTSNPN and CDR2 SVGIG (reference sequence). Complete variable domain (other parts from reference TRBV30 and TRBJ1-1): SQTIHQWPATLVQPVGSPLSLECTVEGTSNPNLYWYRQAAGRGLQLLFYSVGIGQISSEVPQNLSASRPQDRQFILSSKKLLLSDSGFYLCAWSVSRQGNTEAFFGQGTRLTVV.

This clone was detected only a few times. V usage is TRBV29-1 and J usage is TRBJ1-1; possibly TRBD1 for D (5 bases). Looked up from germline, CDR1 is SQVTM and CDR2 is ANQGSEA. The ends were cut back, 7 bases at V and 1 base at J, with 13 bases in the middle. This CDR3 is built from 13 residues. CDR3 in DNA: TGCAGCGCTGCGTTGGGGCCGAACACTGAAGCTTTCTTT. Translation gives CSAALGPNTEAFF.

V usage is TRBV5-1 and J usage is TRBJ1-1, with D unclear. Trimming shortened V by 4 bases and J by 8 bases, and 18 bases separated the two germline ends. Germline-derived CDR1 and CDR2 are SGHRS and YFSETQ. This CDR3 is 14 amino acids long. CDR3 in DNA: TGCGCCAGCAGCCAAATCGGTATTGGTGGGGAAGCTTTCTTT. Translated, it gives CASSQIGIGGEAFF. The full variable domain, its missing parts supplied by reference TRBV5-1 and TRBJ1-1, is KAGVTQTPRYLIKTRGQQVTLSCSPISGHRSVSWYQQTPGQGLQFLFEYFSETQRNKGNFPGRFSGRQFSNSRSEMNVSTLELGDSALYLCASSQIGIGGEAFFGQGTRLTVV.

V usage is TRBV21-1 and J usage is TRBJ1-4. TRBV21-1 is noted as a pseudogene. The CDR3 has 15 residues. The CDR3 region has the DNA TGTGCCAGCAGCAATGAGGGGACGGCTAATGAAAAACTGTTTTTT. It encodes CASSNEGTANEKLFF.

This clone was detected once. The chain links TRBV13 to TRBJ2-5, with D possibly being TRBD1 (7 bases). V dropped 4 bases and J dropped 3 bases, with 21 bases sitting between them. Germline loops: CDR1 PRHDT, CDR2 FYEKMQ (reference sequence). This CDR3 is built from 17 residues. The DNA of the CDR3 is TGTGCCAGCAGCTCACCCTCCAGGGGGAGGAGGGAAGAGACCCAGTACTTC. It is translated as CASSSPSRGRREETQYF. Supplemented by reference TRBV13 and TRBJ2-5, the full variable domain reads AAGVIQSPRHLIKEKRETATLKCYPIPRHDTVYWYQQGPGQDPQFLISFYEKMQSDKGSIPDRFSAQQFSDYHSELNMSSLELGDSALYFCASSSPSRGRREETQYFGPGTRLLVL.

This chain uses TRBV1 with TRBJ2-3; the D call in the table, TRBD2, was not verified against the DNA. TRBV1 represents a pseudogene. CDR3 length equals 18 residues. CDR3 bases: TGCACCAGCAGCCCTCACCTCGGACTAGCGGTATACACAGATACGCAGTATTTT. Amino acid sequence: CTSSPHLGLAVYTDTQYF.

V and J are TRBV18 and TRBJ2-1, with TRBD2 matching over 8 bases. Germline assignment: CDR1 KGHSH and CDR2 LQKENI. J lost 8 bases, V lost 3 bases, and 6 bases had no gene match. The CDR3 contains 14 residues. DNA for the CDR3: TGTGCCAGCTCACCGCGAGCGGGAGAGGATGAGCAGTTCTTC. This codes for CASSPRAGEDEQFF. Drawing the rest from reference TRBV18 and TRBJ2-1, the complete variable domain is NAGVMQNPRHLVRRRGQEARLRCSPMKGHSHVYWYRQLPEEGLKFMVYLQKENIIDESGMPKERFSAEFPKEGPSILRIQQVVRGDSAAYFCASSPRAGEDEQFFGPGTRLTVL.

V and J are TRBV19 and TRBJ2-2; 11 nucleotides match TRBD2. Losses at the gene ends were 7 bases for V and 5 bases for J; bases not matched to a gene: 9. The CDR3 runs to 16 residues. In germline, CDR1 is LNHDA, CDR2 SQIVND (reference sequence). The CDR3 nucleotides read TGTGCCAGTAAAGATAGCGGGAGGGCCTTGACCGGGGAGCTGTTTTTT. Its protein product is CASKDSGRALTGELFF.

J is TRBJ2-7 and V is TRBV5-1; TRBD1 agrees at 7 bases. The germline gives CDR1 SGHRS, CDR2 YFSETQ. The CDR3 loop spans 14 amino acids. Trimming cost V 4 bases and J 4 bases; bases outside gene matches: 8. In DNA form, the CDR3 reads TGCGCCAGCAGCCTGTCGGGACAGATATACGAGCAGTACTTC. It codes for CASSLSGQIYEQYF. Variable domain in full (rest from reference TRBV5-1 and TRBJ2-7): KAGVTQTPRYLIKTRGQQVTLSCSPISGHRSVSWYQQTPGQGLQFLFEYFSETQRNKGNFPGRFSGRQFSNSRSEMNVSTLELGDSALYLCASSLSGQIYEQYFGPGTRLTVT.

This CDR3 reads CASSLMRGGTEAFF. CDR3 sequence (DNA): TGTGCCAGCAGCTTAATGCGGGGGGGGACTGAAGCTTTCTTT. V gene TRBV7-8 combines with J gene TRBJ1-1, with a possible D match to TRBD1 (5 bases). Germline loops: CDR1 SGHVS, CDR2 FQNEAQ. V gave up 2 bases and J gave up 5 bases, with 12 bases separating them. There are 14 residues in the CDR3.